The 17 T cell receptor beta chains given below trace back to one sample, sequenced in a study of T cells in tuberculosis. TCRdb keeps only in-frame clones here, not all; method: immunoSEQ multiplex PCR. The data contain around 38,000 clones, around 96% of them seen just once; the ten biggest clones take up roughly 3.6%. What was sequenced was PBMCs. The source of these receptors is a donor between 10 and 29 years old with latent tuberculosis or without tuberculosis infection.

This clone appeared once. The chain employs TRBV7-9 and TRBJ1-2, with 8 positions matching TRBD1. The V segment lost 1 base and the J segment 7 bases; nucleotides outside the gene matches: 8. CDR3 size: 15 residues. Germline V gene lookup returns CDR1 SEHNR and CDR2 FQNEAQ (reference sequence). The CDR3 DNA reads TGTGCCAGCAGCTTAGTCGTGACAGGGGAACCTGGCTACACCTTC. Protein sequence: CASSLVVTGEPGYTF.

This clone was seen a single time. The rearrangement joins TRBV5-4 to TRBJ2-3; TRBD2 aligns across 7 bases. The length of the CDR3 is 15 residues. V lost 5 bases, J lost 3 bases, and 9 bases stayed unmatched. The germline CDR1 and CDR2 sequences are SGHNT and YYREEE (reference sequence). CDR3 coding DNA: TGTGCCAGCAGTGGGGTGGGAGGGGAGACAGATACGCAGTATTTT. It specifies CASSGVGGETDTQYF.

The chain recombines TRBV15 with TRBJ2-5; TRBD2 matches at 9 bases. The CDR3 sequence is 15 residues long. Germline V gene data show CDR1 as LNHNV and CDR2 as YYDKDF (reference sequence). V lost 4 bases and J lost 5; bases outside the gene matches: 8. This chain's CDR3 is CATSKPGTSRETQYF. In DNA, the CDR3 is TGTGCCACCAGCAAACCGGGGACTAGCAGGGAGACCCAGTACTTC.

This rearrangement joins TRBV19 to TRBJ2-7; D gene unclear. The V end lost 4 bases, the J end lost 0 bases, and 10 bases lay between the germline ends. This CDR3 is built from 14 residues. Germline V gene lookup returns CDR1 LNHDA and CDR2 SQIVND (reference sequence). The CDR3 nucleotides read TGTGCCAGTAGTAACAGCCTAAGCTCCTACGAGCAGTACTTC. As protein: CASSNSLSSYEQYF.

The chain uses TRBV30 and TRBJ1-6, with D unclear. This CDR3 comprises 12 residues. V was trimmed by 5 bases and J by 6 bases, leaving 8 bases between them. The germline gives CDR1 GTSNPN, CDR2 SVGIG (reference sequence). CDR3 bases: TGTGCCTGGGCCCCGGGTAATTCACCCCTCCACTTT. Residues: CAWAPGNSPLHF.

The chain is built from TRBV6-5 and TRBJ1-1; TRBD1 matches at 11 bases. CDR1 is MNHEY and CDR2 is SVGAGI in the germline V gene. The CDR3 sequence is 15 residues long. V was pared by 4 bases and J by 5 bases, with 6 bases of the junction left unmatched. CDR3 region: CASSSDRGRGTEAFF. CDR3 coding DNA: TGTGCCAGCAGTTCGGACAGGGGGCGCGGGACTGAAGCTTTCTTT.

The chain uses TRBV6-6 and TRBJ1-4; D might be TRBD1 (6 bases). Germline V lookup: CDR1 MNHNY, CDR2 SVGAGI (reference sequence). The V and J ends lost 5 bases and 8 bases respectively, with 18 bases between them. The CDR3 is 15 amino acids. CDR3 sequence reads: CASSPFQGREEKLFF. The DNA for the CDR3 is TGTGCCAGCAGTCCATTCCAGGGGCGGGAGGAAAAACTGTTTTTT.

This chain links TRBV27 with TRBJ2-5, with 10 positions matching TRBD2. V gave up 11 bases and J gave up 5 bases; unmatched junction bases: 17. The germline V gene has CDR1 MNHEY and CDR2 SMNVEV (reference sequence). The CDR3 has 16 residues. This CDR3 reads CASNRAGGPFGETQYF. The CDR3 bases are TGTGCCTCCAACCGAGCGGGGGGGCCGTTCGGCGAGACCCAGTACTTC.

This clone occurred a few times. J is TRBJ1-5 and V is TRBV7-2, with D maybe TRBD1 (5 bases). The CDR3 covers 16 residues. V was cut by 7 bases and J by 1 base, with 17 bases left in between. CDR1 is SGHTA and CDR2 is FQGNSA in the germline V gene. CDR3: CASTTPLGGSNQPQHF. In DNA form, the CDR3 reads TGTGCCAGCACCACCCCCCTCGGGGGGAGCAATCAGCCCCAGCATTTT.

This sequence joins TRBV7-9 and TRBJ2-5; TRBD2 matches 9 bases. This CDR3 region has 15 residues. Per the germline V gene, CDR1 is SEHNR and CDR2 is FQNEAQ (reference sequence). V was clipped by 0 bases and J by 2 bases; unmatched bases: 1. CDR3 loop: CASSLASGSQETQYF. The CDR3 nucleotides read TGTGCCAGCAGCTTAGCTAGCGGGAGTCAAGAGACCCAGTACTTC.

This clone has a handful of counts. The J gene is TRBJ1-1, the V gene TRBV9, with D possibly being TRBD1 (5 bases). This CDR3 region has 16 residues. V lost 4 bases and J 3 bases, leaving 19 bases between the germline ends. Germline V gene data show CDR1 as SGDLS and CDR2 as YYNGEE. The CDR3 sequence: CASSSPGGSRDTEAFF. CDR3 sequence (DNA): TGTGCCAGCAGCTCACCCGGGGGGAGCCGGGACACTGAAGCTTTCTTT.

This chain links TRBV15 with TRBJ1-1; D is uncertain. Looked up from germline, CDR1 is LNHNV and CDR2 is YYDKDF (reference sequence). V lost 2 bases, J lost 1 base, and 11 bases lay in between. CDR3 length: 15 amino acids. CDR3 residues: CATSRNPAWNTEAFF. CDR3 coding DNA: TGTGCCACCAGCAGAAACCCTGCGTGGAACACTGAAGCTTTCTTT.

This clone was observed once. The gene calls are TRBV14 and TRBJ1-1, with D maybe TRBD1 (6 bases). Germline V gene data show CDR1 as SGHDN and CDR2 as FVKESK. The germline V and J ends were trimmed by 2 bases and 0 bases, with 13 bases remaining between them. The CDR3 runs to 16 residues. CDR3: CASSQSRQDMNTEAFF. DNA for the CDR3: TGTGCCAGCAGCCAATCTAGACAGGACATGAACACTGAAGCTTTCTTT.

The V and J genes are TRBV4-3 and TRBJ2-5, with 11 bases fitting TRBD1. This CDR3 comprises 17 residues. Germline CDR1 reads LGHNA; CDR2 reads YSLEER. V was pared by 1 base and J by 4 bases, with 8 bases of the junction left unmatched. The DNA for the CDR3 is TGCGCCAGCAGCCAAGTTGAGGGGGGACAGGGGGTAGAGACCCAGTACTTC. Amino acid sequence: CASSQVEGGQGVETQYF.

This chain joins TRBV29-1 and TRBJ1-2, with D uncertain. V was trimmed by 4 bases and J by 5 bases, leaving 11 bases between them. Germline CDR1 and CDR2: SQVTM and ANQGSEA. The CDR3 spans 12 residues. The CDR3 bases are TGCAGCGTTGTGGAAGCGGGTTATGGCTACACCTTC. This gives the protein CSVVEAGYGYTF.

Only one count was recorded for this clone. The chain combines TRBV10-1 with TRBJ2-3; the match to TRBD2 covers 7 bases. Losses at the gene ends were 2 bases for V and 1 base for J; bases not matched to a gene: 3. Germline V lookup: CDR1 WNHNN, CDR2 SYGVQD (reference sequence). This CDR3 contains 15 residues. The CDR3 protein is CASSEKRGGTDTQYF. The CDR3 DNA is TGCGCCAGCAGTGAGAAGCGGGGAGGCACAGATACGCAGTATTTT.

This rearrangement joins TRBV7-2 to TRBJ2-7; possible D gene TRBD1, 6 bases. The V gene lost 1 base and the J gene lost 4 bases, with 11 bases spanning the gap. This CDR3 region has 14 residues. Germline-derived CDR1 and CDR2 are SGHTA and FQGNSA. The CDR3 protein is CASSLGGQLYEQYF. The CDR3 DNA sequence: TGTGCCAGCAGCTTAGGTGGACAGCTGTACGAGCAGTACTTC.